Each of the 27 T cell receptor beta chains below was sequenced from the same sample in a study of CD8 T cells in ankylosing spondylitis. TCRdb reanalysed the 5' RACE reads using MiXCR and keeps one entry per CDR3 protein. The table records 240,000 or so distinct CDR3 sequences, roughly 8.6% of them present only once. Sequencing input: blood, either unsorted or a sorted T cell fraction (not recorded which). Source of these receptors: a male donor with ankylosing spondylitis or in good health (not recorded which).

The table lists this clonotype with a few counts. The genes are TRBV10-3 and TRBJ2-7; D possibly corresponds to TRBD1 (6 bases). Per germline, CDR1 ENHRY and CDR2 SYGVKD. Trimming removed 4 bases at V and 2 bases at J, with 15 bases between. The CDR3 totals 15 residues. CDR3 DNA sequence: TGTGCCATCAGTGGCATTACAGGGCCCGCCTACGAGCAGTACTTC. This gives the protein CAISGITGPAYEQYF.

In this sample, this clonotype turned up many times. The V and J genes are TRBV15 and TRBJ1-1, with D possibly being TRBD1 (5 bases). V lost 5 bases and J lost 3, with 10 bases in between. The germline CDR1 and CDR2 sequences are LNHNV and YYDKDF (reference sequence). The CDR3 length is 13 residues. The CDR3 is CATSGGVDTEAFF. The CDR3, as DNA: TGTGCCACCAGCGGGGGTGTGGACACTGAAGCTTTCTTT.

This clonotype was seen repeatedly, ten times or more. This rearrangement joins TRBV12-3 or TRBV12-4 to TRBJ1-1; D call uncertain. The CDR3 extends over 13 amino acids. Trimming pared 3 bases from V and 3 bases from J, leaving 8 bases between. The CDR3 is CASSFGQYTEAFF. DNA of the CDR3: TGTGCCAGCAGTTTTGGGCAGTACACTGAAGCTTTCTTT.

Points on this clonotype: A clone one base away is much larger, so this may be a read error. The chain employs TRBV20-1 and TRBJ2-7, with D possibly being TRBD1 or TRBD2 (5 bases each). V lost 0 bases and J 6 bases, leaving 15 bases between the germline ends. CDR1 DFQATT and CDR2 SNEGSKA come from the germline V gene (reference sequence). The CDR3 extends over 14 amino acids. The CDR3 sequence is CSAREGRALCEQYF. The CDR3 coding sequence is TGCAGTGCTAGAGAGGGACGGGCCCTCTGCGAGCAGTACTTC.

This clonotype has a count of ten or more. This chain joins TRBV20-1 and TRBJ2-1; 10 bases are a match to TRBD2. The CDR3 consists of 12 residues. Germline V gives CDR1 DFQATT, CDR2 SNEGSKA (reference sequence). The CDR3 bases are TGCGGCGTAGCGGGGGGCGGGAATGAGCAGTTCTTC. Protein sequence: CGVAGGGNEQFF.

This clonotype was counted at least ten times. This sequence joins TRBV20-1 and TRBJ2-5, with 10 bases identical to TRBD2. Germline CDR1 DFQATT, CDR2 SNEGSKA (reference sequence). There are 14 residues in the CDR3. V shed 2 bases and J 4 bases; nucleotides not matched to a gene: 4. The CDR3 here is CSARLAGETETQYF. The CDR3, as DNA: TGCAGTGCTAGACTAGCGGGAGAAACAGAGACCCAGTACTTC.

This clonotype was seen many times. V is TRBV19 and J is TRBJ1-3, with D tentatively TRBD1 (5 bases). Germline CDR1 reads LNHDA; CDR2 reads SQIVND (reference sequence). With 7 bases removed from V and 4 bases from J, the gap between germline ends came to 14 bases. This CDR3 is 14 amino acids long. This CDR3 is CASNRGGGGNTIYF. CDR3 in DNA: TGTGCCAGTAATAGGGGAGGCGGCGGAAACACCATATATTTT.

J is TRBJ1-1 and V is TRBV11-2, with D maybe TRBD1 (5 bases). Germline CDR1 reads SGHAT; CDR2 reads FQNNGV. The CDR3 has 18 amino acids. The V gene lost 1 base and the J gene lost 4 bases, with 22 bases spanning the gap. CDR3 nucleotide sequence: TGTGCCAGCAGCTTAGGGGCTGTGGGGTGGAGGGGTGGCACTGAAGCTTTCTTT. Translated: CASSLGAVGWRGGTEAFF.

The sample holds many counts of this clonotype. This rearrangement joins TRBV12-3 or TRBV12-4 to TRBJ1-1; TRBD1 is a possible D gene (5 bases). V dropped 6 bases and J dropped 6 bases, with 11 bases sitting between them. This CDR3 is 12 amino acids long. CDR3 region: CASREGRAEAFF. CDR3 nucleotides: TGTGCCAGCAGGGAGGGGCGCGCTGAAGCTTTCTTT.

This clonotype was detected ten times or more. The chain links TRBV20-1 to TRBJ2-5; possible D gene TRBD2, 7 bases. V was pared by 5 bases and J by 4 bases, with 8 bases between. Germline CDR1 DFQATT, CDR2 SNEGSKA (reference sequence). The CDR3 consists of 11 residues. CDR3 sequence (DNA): TGCAGTGCTCGGGGGGCAGAGACCCAGTACTTC. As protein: CSARGAETQYF.

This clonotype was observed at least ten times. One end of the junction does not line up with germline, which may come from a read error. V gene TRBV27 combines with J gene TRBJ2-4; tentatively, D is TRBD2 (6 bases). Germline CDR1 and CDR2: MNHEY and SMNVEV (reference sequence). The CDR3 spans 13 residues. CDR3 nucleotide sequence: TGTGCCAGCAGTTTATTGGGGTCGGGAGCCAGGACCTTC. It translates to CASSLLGSGARTF.

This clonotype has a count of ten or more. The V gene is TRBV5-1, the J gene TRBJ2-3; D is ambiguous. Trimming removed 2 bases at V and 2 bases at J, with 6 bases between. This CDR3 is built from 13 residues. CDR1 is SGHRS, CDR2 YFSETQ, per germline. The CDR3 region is CASSFIDTDTQYF. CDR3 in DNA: TGCGCCAGCAGCTTCATTGACACAGATACGCAGTATTTT.

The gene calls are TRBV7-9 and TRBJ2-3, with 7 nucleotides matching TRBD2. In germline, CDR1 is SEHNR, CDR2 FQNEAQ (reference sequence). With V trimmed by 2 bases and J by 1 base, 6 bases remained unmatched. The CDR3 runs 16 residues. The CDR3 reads CASSLSSSGGTDTQYF. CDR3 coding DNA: TGTGCCAGCAGCTTATCGTCTAGCGGAGGCACAGATACGCAGTATTTT.

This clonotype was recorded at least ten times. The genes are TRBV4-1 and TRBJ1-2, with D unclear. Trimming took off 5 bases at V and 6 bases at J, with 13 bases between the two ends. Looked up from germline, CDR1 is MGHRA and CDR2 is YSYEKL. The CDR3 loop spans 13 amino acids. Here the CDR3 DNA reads TGCGCCAGCAGCAACGGGCCCGCTGATGGCTACACCTTC. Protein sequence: CASSNGPADGYTF.

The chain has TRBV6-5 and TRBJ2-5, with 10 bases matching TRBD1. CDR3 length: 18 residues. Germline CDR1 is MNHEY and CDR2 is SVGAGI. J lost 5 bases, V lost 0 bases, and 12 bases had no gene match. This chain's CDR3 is CASSYSFLLGQGLETQYF. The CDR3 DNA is TGTGCCAGCAGTTACTCGTTCCTTCTGGGACAGGGGTTGGAGACCCAGTACTTC.

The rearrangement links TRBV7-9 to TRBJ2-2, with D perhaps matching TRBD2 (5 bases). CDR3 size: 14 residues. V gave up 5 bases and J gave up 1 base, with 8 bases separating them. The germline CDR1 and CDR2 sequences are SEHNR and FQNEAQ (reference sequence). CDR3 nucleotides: TGTGCCAGCAGCCCAGCGGAGAACACCGGGGAGCTGTTTTTT. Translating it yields CASSPAENTGELFF.

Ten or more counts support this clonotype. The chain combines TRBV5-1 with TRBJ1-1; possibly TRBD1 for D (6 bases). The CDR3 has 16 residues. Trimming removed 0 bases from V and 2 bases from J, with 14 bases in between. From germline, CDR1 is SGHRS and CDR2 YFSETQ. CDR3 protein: CASSLDQGSSNTEAFF. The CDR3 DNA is TGCGCCAGCAGCTTGGATCAGGGGTCCTCCAACACTGAAGCTTTCTTT.

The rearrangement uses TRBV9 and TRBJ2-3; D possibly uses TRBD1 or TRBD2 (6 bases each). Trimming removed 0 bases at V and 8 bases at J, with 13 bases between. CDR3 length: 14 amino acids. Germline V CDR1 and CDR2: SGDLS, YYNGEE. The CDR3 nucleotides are TGTGCCAGCAGCGTAGGAGGGGGGCAGGGTACGCAGTATTTT. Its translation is CASSVGGGQGTQYF.

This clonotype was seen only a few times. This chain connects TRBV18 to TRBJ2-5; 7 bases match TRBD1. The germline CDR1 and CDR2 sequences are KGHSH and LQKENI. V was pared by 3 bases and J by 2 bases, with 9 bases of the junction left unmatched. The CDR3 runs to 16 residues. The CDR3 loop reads CASSPFGQAAQETQYF. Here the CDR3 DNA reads TGTGCCAGCTCACCCTTTGGACAGGCGGCTCAAGAGACCCAGTACTTC.

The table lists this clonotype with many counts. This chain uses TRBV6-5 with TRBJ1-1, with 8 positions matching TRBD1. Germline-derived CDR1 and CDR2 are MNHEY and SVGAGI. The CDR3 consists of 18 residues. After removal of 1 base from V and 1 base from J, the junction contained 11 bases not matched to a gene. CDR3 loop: CASSYWLVSGGANTEAFF. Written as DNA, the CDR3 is TGTGCCAGCAGTTACTGGCTAGTTTCAGGGGGCGCGAACACTGAAGCTTTCTTT.

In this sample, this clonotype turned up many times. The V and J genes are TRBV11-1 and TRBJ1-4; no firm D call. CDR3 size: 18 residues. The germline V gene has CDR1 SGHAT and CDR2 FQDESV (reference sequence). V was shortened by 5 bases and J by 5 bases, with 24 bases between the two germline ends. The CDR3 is CASSPLEGPDRSNEKLFF. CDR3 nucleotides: TGTGCCAGCAGCCCGCTGGAAGGGCCCGATCGGTCGAATGAAAAACTGTTTTTT.

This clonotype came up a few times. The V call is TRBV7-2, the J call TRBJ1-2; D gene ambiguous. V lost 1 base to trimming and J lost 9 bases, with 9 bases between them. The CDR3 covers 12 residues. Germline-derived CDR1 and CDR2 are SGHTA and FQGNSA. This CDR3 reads CASSLGRSSYTF. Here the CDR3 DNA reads TGTGCCAGCAGCTTAGGGAGGAGCAGCTACACCTTC.

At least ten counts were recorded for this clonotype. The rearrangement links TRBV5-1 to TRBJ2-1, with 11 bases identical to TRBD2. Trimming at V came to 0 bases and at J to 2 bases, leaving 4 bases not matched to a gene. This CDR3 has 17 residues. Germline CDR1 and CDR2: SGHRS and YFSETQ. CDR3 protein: CASSLGLAGRTYNEQFF. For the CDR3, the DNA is TGCGCCAGCAGCTTGGGACTAGCGGGGCGAACCTACAATGAGCAGTTCTTC.

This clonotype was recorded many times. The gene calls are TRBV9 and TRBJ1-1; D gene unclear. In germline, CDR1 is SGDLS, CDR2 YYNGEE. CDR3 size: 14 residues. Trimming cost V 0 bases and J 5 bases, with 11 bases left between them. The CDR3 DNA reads TGTGCCAGCAGCGTAGGTGTGGGAGGGACTGAAGCTTTCTTT. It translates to CASSVGVGGTEAFF.

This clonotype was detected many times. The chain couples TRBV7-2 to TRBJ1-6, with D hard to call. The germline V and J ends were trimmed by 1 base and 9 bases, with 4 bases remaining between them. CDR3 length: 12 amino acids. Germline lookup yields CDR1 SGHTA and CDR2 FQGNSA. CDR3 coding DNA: TGTGCCAGCAGCTTAGATCTTTCACCCCTCCACTTT. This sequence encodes CASSLDLSPLHF.

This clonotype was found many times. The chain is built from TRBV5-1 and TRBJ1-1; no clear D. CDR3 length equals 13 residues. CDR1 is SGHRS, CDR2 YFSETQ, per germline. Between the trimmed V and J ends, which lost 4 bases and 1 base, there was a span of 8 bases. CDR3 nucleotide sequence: TGCGCCAGCAGCAGAGATCCGAACACTGAAGCTTTCTTT. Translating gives CASSRDPNTEAFF.

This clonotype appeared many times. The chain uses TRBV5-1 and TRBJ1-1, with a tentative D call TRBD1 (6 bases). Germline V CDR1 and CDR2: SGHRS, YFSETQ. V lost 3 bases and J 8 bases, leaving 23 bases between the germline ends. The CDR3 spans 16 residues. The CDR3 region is CASSSPPGQLGGEAFF. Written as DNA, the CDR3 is TGCGCCAGCAGCTCCCCTCCCGGACAGCTGGGTGGGGAAGCTTTCTTT.